This T cell receptor beta chain was documented in a study of T-cell memory formation after mild COVID-19. Study-wide results and caveats: Day 15 to 85 contracting clones showed balanced CD4/CD8; later expanders leaned CD4+. The pre-infection memory compartment contained some responding clones, suggesting cross-reactive memory joined. Largely, contracting CD4+ clones fell within CM and EM, and contracting CD8+ clones within EMRA.

This clonotype was observed a handful of times. What it binds is unknown. Per germline, CDR1 MNHEY and CDR2 SVGAGI. This CDR3 has 15 amino acids. V was clipped by 0 bases and J by 4 bases; unmatched bases: 5. TCRdb redid the calling of the 5' RACE reads with MiXCR, one entry per CDR3 protein. This table holds about 49,000 distinct CDR3 sequences, roughly 7% found once. The sequenced material came from PBMCs or a T cell subset sorted from them (not recorded which). This receptor was identified in a man aged 18 to 29 who had mild COVID-19 (a few samples of this study predate the infection). Cell type and time point are not known. The V call is TRBV6-5, the J call TRBJ1-2; 7 bases line up with TRBD1. The CDR3 region has the DNA TGTGCCAGCAGTTACTCGATAGGGGGCGTCTATGGCTACACCTTC. Protein product: CASSYSIGGVYGYTF.